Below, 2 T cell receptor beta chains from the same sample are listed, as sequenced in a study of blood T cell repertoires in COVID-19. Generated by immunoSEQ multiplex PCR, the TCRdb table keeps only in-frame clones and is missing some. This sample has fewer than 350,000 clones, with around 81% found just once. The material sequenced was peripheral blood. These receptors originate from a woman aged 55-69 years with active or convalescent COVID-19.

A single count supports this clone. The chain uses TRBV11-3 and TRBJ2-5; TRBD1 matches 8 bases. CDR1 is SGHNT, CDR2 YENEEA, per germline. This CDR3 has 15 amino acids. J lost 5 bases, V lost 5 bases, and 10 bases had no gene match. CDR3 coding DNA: TGTGCCAGCAGCCACACGGGACAGGTGGGGGAGACCCAGTACTTC. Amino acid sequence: CASSHTGQVGETQYF.

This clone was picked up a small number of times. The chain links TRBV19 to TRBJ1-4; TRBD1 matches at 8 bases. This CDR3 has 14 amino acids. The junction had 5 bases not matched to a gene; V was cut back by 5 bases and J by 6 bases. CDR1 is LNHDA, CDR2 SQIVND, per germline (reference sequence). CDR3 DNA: TGTGCCAGTAGTTCCAGGGGGCGCGATGAAAAACTGTTTTTT. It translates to CASSSRGRDEKLFF.